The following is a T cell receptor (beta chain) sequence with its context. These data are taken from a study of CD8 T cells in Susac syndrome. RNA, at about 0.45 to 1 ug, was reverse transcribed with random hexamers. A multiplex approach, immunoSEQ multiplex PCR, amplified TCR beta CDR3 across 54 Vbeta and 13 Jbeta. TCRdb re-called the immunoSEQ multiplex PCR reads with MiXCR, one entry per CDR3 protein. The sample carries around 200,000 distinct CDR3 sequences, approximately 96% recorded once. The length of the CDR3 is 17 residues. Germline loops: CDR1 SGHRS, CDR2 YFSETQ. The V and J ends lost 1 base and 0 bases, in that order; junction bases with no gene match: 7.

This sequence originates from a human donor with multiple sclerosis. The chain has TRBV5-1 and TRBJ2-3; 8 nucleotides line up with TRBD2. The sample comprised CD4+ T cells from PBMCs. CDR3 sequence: CASSLTLADRSTDTQYF. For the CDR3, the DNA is TGCGCCAGCAGCTTGACACTAGCGGACCGTAGCACAGATACGCAGTATTTT.